This TCR beta chain was sequenced in a study of blood T cell repertoires in COVID-19. Libraries were prepared by immunoSEQ multiplex PCR; TCRdb keeps only in-frame clonotypes and omits some of them. The sample shows a few hundred thousand clones, approximately 82% of them seen only once. Trimming cost V 10 bases and J 9 bases, with 22 bases left between them. The CDR3 consists of 14 residues. Germline CDR1 ENHRY, CDR2 SYGVKD. The receptor was derived from a middle-aged man with active or convalescent COVID-19. The V call is TRBV10-3, the J call TRBJ2-1; D may be TRBD2 (6 bases). The sequenced material came from peripheral blood. The CDR3 sequence: CATVGDSKTSEQFF. The DNA for the CDR3 is TGTGCCACCGTCGGGGACTCCAAGACGAGTGAGCAGTTCTTC.